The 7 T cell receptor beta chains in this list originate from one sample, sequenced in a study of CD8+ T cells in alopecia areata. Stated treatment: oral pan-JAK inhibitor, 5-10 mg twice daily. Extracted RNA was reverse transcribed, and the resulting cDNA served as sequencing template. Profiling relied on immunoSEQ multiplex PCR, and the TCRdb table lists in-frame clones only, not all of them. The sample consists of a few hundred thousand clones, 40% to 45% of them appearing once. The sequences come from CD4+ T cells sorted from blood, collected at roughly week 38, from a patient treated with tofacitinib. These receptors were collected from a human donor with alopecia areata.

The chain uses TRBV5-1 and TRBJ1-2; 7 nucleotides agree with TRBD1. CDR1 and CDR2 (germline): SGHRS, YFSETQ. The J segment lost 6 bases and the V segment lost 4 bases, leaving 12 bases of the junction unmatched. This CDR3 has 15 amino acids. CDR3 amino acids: CASSPERGQVDGYTF. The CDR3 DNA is TGCGCCAGCAGCCCGGAAAGGGGGCAGGTCGATGGCTACACCTTC.

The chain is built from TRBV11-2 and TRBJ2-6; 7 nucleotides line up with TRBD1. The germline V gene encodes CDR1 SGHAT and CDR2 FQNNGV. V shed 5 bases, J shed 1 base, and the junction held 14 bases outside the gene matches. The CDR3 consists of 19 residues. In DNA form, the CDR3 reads TGTGCCAGCAGCATCCTGACAGGGCCACTCCCTTCTGGGGCCAACGTCCTGACTTTC. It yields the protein CASSILTGPLPSGANVLTF.

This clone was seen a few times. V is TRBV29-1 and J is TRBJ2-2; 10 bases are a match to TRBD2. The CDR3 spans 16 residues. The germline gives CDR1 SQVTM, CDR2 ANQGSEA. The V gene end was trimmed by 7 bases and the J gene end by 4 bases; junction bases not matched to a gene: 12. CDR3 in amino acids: CSATLSSGSSTGELFF. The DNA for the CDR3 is TGCAGCGCCACACTATCTAGCGGGAGTTCCACCGGGGAGCTGTTTTTT.

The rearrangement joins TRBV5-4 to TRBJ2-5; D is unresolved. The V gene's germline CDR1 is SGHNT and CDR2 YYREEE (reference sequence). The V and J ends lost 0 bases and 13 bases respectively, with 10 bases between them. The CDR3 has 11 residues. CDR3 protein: CASSLDDLSYF. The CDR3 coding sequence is TGTGCCAGCAGCTTGGATGATCTATCGTACTTC.

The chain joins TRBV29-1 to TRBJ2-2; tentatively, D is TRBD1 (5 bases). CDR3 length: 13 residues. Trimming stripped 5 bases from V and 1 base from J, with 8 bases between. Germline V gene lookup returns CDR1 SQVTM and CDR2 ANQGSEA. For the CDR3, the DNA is TGCAGCGTTAAAACAGGGAACACCGGGGAGCTGTTTTTT. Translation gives CSVKTGNTGELFF.

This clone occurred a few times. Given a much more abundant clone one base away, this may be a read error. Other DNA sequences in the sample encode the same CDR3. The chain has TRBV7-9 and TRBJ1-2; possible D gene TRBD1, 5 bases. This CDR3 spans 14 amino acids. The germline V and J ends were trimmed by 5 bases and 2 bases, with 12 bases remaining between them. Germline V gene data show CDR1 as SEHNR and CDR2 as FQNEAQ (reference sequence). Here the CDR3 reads CASSQDGGNYGYTF. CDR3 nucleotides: TGTGCCAGCAGCCAAGATGGGGGGAACTATGGCTACACCTTC.

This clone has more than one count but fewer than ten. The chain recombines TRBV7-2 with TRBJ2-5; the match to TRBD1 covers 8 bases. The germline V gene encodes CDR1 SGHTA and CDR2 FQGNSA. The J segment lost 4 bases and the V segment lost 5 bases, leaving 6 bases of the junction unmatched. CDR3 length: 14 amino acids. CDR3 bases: TGTGCCAGCAGCCGCAGGGGGCTGGGAGAGACCCAGTACTTC. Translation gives CASSRRGLGETQYF.